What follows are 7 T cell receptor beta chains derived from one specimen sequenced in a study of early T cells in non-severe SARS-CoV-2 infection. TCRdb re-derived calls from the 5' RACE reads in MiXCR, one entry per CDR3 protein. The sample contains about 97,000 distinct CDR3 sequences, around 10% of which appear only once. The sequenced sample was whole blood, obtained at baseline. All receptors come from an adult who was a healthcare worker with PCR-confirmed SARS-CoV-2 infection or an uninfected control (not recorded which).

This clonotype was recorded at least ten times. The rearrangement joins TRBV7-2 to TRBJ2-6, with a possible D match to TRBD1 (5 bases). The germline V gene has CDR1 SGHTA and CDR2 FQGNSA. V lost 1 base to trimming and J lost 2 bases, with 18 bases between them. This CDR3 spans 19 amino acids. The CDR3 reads CASSLDRWTRKAGANVLTF. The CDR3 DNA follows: TGTGCCAGCAGCTTAGACCGTTGGACAAGAAAGGCTGGGGCCAACGTCCTGACTTTC.

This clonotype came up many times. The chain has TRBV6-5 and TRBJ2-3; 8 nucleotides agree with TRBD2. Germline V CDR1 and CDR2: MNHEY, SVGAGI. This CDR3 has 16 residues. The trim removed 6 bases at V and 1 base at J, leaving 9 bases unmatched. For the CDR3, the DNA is TGTGCCAGCAGAATCTACGGGAGGGTGGGCACAGATACGCAGTATTTT. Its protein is CASRIYGRVGTDTQYF.

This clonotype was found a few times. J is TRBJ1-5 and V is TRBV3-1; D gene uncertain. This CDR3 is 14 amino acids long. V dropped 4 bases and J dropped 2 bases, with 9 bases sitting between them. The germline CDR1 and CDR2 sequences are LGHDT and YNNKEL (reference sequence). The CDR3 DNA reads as TGTGCCAGCAGCCCTATGGCAGGCAATCAGCCCCAGCATTTT. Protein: CASSPMAGNQPQHF. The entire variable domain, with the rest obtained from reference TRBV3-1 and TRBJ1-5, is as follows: DTAVSQTPKYLVTQMGNDKSIKCEQNLGHDTMYWYKQDSKKFLKIMFSYNNKELIINETVPNRFSPKSPDKAHLNLHINSLELGDSAVYFCASSPMAGNQPQHFGDGTRLSIL.

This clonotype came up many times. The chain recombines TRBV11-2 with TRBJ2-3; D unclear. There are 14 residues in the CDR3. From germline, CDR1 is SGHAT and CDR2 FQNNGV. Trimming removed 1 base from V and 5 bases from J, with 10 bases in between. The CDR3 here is CASSLGVFKDTQYF. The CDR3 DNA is TGTGCCAGCAGCTTAGGGGTCTTTAAAGATACGCAGTATTTT.

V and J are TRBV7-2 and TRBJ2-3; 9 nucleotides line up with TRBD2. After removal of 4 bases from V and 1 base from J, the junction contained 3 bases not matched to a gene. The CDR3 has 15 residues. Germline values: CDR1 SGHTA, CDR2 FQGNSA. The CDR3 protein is CASSSSSGGTDTQYF. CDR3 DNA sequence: TGTGCCAGCAGCTCTTCTAGCGGGGGCACAGATACGCAGTATTTT. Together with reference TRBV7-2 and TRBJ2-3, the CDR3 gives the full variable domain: GAGVSQSPSNKVTEKGKDVELRCDPISGHTALYWYRQSLGQGLEFLIYFQGNSAPDKSGLPSDRFSAERTGGSVSTLTIQRTQQEDSAVYLCASSSSSGGTDTQYFGPGTRLTVL.

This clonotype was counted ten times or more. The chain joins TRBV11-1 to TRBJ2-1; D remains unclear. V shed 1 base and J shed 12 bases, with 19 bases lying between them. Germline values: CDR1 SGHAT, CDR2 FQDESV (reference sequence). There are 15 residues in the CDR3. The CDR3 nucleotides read TGTGCCAGCAGCTTAGGAGGCATTGGCCGTATCGTGCAGTTCTTC. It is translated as CASSLGGIGRIVQFF.

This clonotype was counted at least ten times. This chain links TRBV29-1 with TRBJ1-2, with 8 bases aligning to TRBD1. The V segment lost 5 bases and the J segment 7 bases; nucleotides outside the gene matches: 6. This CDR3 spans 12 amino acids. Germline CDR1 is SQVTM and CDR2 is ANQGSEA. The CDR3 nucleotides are TGCAGCGTTCAGACAGGGGCTACTGGCTACACCTTC. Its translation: CSVQTGATGYTF. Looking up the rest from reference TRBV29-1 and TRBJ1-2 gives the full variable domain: SAVISQKPSRDICQRGTSLTIQCQVDSQVTMMFWYRQQPGQSLTLIATANQGSEATYESGFVIDKFPISRPNLTFSTLTVSNMSPEDSSIYLCSVQTGATGYTFGSGTRLTVV.